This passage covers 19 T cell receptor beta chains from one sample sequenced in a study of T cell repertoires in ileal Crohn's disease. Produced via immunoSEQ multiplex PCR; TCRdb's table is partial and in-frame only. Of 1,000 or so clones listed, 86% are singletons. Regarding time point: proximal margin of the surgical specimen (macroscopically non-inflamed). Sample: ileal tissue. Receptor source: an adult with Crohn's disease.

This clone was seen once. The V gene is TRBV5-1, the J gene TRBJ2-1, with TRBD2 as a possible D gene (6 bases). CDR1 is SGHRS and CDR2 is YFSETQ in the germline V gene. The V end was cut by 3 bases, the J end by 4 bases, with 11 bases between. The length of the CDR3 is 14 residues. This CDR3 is CASSSSGTYNEQFF. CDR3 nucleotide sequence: TGCGCCAGCAGCTCATCCGGGACTTACAATGAGCAGTTCTTC.

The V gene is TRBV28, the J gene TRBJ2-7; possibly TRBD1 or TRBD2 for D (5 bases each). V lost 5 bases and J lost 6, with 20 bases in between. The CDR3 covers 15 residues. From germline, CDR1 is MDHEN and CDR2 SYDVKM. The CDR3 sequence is CASSTGTLNSREQYF. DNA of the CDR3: TGTGCCAGCAGTACCGGGACCCTCAACTCGCGCGAGCAGTACTTC.

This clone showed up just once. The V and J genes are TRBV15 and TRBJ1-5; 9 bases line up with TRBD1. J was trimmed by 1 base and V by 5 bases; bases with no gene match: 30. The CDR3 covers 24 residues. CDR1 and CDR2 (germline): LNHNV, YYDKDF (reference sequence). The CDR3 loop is CATSDPAQGQGTPLPGTSNQPQHF. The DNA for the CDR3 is TGTGCCACCAGCGATCCTGCTCAGGGACAGGGAACCCCCCTCCCTGGGACCAGCAATCAGCCCCAGCATTTT.

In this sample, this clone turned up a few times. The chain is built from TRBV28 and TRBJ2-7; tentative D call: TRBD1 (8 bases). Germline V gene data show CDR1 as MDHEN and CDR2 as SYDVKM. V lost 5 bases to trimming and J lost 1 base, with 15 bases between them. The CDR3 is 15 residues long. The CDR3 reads CASSPYRGGSYEQYF. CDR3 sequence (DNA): TGTGCCAGCAGTCCCTACAGGGGGGGGTCCTACGAGCAGTACTTC.

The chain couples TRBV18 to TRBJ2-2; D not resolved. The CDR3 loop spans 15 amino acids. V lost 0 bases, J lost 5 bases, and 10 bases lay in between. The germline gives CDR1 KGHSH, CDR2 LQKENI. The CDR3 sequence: CASSPPSLGTGELFF. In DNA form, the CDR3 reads TGTGCCAGCTCACCACCTAGCTTGGGTACCGGGGAGCTGTTTTTT.

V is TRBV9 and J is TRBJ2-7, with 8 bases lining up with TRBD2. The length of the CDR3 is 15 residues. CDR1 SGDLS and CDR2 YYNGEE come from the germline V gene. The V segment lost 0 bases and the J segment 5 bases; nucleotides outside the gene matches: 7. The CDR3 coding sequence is TGTGCCAGCAGCGTAGGGGGCCTAGCGGGCCACGAGCAGTACTTC. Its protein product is CASSVGGLAGHEQYF.

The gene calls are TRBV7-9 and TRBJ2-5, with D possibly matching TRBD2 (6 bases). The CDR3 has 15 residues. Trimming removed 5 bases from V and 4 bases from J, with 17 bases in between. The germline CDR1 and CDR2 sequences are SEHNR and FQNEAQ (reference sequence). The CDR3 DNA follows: TGTGCCAGCAGCCCCTGGAAGGACTACCGAGAGACCCAGTACTTC. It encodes CASSPWKDYRETQYF. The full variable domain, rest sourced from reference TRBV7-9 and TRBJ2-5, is DTGVSQNPRHKITKRGQNVTFRCDPISEHNRLYWYRQTLGQGPEFLTYFQNEAQLEKSRLLSDRFSAERPKGSFSTLEIQRTEQGDSAMYLCASSPWKDYRETQYFGPGTRLLVL.

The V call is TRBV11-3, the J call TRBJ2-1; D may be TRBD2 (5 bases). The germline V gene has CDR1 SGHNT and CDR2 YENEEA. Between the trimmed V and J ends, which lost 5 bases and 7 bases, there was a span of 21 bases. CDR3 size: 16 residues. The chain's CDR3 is CASSQRVVGRGNEQFF. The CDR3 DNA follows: TGTGCCAGCAGCCAGAGGGTGGTCGGAAGAGGGAATGAGCAGTTCTTC.

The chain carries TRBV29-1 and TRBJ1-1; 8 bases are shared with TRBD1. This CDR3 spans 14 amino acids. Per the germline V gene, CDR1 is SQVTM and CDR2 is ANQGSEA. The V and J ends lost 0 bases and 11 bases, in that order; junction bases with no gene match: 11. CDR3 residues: CSVEDGRSRGLAFF. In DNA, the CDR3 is TGCAGCGTTGAAGACGGGCGATCCAGGGGGCTCGCTTTCTTT. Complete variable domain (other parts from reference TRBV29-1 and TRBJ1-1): SAVISQKPSRDICQRGTSLTIQCQVDSQVTMMFWYRQQPGQSLTLIATANQGSEATYESGFVIDKFPISRPNLTFSTLTVSNMSPEDSSIYLCSVEDGRSRGLAFFGQGTRLTVV.

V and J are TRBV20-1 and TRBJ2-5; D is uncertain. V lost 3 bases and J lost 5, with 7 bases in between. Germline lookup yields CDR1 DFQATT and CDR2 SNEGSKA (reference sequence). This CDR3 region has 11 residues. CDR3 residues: CSASVMETQYF. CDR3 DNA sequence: TGCAGTGCTAGTGTCATGGAGACCCAGTACTTC.

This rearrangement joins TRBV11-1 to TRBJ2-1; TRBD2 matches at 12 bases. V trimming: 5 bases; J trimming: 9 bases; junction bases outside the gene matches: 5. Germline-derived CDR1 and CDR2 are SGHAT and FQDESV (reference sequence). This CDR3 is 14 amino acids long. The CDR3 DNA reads TGTGCCAGCAGCGCTAGCGGGGGGGCTTCTGAGCAGTTCTTC. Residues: CASSASGGASEQFF.

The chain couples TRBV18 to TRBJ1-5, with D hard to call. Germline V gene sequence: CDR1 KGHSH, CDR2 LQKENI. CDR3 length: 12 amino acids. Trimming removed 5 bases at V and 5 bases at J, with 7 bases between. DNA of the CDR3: TGTGCCAGCTCAGCCGGAGATCAGCCCCAGCATTTT. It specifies CASSAGDQPQHF. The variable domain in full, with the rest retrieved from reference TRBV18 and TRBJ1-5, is NAGVMQNPRHLVRRRGQEARLRCSPMKGHSHVYWYRQLPEEGLKFMVYLQKENIIDESGMPKERFSAEFPKEGPSILRIQQVVRGDSAAYFCASSAGDQPQHFGDGTRLSIL.

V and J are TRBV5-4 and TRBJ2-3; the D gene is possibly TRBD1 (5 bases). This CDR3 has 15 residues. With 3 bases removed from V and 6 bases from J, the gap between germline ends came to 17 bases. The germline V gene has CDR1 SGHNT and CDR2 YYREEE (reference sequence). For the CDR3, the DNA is TGTGCCAGCAGCTCCTCCCGCTCAGGGTCGGATACGCAGTATTTT. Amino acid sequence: CASSSSRSGSDTQYF. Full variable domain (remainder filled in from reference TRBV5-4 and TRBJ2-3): ETGVTQSPTHLIKTRGQQVTLRCSSQSGHNTVSWYQQALGQGPQFIFQYYREEENGRGNFPPRFSGLQFPNYSSELNVNALELDDSALYLCASSSSRSGSDTQYFGPGTRLTVL.

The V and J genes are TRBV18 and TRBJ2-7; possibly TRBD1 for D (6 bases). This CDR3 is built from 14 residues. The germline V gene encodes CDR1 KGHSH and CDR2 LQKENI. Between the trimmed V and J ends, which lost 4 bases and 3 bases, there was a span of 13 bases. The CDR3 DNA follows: TGTGCCAGCTCACGCCGACAGGACCTCTACGAGCAGTACTTC. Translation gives CASSRRQDLYEQYF. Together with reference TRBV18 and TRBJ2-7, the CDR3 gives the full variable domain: NAGVMQNPRHLVRRRGQEARLRCSPMKGHSHVYWYRQLPEEGLKFMVYLQKENIIDESGMPKERFSAEFPKEGPSILRIQQVVRGDSAAYFCASSRRQDLYEQYFGPGTRLTVT.

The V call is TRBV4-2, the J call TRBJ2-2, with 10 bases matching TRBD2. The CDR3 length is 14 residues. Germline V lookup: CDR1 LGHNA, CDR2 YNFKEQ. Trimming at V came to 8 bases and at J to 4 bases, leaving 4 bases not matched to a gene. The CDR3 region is CASQSGGGTGELFF. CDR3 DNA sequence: TGTGCCAGCCAAAGCGGGGGGGGCACCGGGGAGCTGTTTTTT.

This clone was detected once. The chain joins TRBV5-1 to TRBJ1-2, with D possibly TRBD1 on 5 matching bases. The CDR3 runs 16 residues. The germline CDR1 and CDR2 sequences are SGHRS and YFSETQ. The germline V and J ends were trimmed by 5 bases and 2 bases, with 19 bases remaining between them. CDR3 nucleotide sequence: TGCGCCAGCAGTTACCATTTGTCCGGGGCCAACTATGGCTACACCTTC. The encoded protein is CASSYHLSGANYGYTF.

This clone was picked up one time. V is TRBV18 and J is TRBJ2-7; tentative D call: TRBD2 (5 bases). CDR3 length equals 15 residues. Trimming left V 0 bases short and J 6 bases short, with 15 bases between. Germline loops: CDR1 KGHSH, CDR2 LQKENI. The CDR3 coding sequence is TGTGCCAGCTCACCACCGGAGAGGGTATACCCCGAGCAGTACTTC. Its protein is CASSPPERVYPEQYF.

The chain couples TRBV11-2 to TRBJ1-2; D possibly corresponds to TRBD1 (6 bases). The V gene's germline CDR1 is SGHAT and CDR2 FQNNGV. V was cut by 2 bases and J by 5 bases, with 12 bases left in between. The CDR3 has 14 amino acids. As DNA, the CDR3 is TGTGCCAGCAGCTTAACCGGGGGGGCTTATGGCTACACCTTC. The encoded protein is CASSLTGGAYGYTF.

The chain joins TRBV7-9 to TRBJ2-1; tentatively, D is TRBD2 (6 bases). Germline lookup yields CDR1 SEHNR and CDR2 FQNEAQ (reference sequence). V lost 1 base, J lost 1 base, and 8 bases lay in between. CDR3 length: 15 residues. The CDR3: CASSLVSGSYNEQFF. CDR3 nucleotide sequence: TGTGCCAGCAGCTTAGTTAGCGGTTCCTACAATGAGCAGTTCTTC.